These 11 T cell receptor beta chains share one sample of origin, sequenced in a study of blood T cell repertoires in COVID-19. Clones were read by immunoSEQ multiplex PCR, and TCRdb kept only the in-frame ones, dropping some. The table shows hundreds of thousands of clones, with 70% to 90% occurring only once. The sequenced sample consisted of peripheral blood. The receptors derive from a woman in her twenties or thirties with COVID-19, enrolled during active disease.

This chain joins TRBV2 and TRBJ2-5, with D maybe TRBD2 (6 bases). The CDR3 contains 15 residues. With 0 bases removed from V and 5 bases from J, the gap between germline ends came to 13 bases. Looked up from germline, CDR1 is SNHLY and CDR2 is FYNNEI. Here the CDR3 reads CASSEAGREQETQYF. In DNA, the CDR3 is TGTGCCAGCAGTGAAGCGGGTCGGGAGCAGGAGACCCAGTACTTC.

The rearrangement joins TRBV5-1 to TRBJ1-2, with 12 positions matching TRBD1. The trim removed 3 bases at V and 7 bases at J, leaving 7 bases unmatched. Germline V lookup: CDR1 SGHRS, CDR2 YFSETQ. The CDR3 sequence is 15 residues long. CDR3 sequence reads: CASSWPGQGAPGYTF. The DNA of the CDR3 is TGCGCCAGCAGCTGGCCGGGACAGGGGGCGCCTGGCTACACCTTC.

V is TRBV7-9 and J is TRBJ1-4; D is unresolved. The CDR3 extends over 14 amino acids. Deletions cut 2 bases from V and 3 bases from J, with 7 bases between. Germline CDR1 is SEHNR and CDR2 is FQNEAQ (reference sequence). In DNA form, the CDR3 reads TGTGCCAGCAGCTTAATCAGGTCTAATGAAAAACTGTTTTTT. Protein: CASSLIRSNEKLFF.

This chain connects TRBV28 to TRBJ1-6, with TRBD1 as a possible D gene (6 bases). This CDR3 has 14 amino acids. Germline lookup yields CDR1 MDHEN and CDR2 SYDVKM. The V end lost 4 bases, the J end lost 8 bases, and 12 bases lay between the germline ends. The CDR3 sequence: CASSSGQLDSPLHF. CDR3 bases: TGTGCCAGCAGTTCAGGACAGCTTGATTCACCCCTCCACTTT.

This clone came up once. The chain couples TRBV15 to TRBJ2-5, with 8 bases identical to TRBD1. Germline CDR1 LNHNV, CDR2 YYDKDF (reference sequence). Trimming at V came to 8 bases and at J to 2 bases, leaving 4 bases not matched to a gene. This CDR3 contains 13 residues. The CDR3 here is CATGRQGQETQYF. The CDR3 region has the DNA TGTGCCACCGGTAGACAGGGGCAAGAGACCCAGTACTTC.

This CDR3 reads CASSHGTEGPKNIQYF. CDR3 DNA sequence: TGTGCCAGCAGCCACGGGACAGAAGGGCCCAAAAACATTCAGTACTTC. The chain recombines TRBV3-1 (or the pseudogene TRBV3-2) with TRBJ2-4; 7 bases agree with TRBD1. The CDR3 totals 16 residues. Trimming removed 3 bases from V and 2 bases from J; junction bases left unmatched: 7. Germline V CDR1 and CDR2: LGHDT, YNNKEL (reference sequence).

This clone has only one observation. The chain recombines TRBV7-9 with TRBJ1-1; 8 nucleotides align to TRBD1. Germline V lookup: CDR1 SEHNR, CDR2 FQNEAQ (reference sequence). V lost 5 bases and J lost 1; bases outside the gene matches: 3. This CDR3 has 14 residues. This chain's CDR3 is CASSPDRANTEAFF. In nucleotides, the CDR3 is TGTGCCAGCAGCCCGGACAGGGCGAACACTGAAGCTTTCTTT.

In this sample, this clone is medium-sized. The CDR3 DNA reads as TGTGCCAGCAGCGTAGAGAGGGGGATCTTTAACACTGAAGCTTTCTTT. Protein: CASSVERGIFNTEAFF. This chain links TRBV9 with TRBJ1-1; D perhaps matches TRBD1 (6 bases). CDR3 length: 16 residues. V lost 0 bases to trimming and J lost 2 bases, with 14 bases between them. CDR1 is SGDLS and CDR2 is YYNGEE in the germline V gene.

In this sample, this clone turned up once. CDR3 DNA: TGTGCCAGCAGCCCACCGCCGGCAGGGGACAATGAGCAGTTCTTC. It translates to CASSPPPAGDNEQFF. This sequence joins TRBV5-6 and TRBJ2-1, with D perhaps TRBD1 (6 bases). This CDR3 comprises 15 residues. Trimming shortened V by 4 bases and J by 5 bases, and 16 bases separated the two germline ends. Germline V lookup: CDR1 SGHDT, CDR2 YYEEEE.

This sequence joins TRBV6-6 and TRBJ2-7; D is possibly TRBD2 (5 bases). The CDR3 totals 12 residues. Per the germline V gene, CDR1 is MNHNY and CDR2 is SVGAGI (reference sequence). V dropped 7 bases and J dropped 4 bases, with 11 bases sitting between them. The CDR3 reads CASTQRRYEQYF. DNA for the CDR3: TGTGCCAGCACCCAGCGGAGGTACGAGCAGTACTTC.

This rearrangement joins TRBV7-8 to TRBJ1-6; no definite D call. From germline, CDR1 is SGHVS and CDR2 FQNEAQ. The ends were cut back, 4 bases at V and 7 bases at J, with 17 bases in the middle. CDR3 length: 16 residues. The CDR3 bases are TGTGCCAGCAGCTCAGGACGGGATCTTTACAATTCACCCCTCCACTTT. Protein sequence: CASSSGRDLYNSPLHF.